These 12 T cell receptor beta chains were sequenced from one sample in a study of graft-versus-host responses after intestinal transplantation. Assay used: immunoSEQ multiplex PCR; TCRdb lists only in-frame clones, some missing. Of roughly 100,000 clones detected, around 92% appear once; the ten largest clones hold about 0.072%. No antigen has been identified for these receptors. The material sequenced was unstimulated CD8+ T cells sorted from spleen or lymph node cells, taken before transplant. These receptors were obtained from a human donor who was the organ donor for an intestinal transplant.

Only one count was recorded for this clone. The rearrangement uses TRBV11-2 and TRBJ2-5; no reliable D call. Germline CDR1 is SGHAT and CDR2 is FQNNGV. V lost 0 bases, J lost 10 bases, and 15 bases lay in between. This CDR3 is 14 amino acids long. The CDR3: CASSLDLARLGQYF. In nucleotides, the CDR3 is TGTGCCAGCAGCTTAGACCTCGCGCGACTGGGCCAGTACTTC.

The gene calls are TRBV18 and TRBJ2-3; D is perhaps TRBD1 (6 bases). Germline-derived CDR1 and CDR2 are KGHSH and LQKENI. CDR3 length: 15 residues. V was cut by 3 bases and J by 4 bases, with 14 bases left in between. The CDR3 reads CASSPRGRGADTQYF. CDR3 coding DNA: TGTGCCAGCTCACCGCGCGGCAGGGGAGCAGATACGCAGTATTTT.

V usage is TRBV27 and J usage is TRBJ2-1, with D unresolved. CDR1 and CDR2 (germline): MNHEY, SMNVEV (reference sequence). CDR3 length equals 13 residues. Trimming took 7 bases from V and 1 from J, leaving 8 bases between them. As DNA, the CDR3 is TGTGCCAGCATGGCGGCTTCCTACAATGAGCAGTTCTTC. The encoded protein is CASMAASYNEQFF.

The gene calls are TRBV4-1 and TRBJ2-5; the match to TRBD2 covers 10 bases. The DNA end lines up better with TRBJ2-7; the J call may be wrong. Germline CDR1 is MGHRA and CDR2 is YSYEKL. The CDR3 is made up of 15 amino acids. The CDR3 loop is CASSQEPSGSYEQYF. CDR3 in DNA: TGCGCCAGCAGCCAAGAGCCTAGCGGGAGCTACGAGCAGTACTTC.

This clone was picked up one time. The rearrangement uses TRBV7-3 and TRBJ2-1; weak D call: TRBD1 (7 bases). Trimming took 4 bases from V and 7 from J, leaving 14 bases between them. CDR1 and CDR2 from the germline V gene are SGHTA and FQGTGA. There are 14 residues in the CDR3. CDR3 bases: TGTGCCAGCAGCTCGGTGGCAGGGGGGAATGAGCAGTTCTTC. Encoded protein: CASSSVAGGNEQFF.

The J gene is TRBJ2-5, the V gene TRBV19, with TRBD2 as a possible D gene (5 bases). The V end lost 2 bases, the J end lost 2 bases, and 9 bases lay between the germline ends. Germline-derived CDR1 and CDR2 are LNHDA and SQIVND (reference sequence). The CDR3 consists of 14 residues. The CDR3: CASSILPGQETQYF. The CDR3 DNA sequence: TGTGCCAGTAGTATACTGCCGGGACAAGAGACCCAGTACTTC.

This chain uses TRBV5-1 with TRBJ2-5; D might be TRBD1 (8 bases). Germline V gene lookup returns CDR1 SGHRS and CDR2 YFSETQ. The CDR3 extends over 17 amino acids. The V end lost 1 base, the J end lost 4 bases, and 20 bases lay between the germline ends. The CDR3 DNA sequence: TGCGCCAGCAGCTTGCCCGACAGGGGACGGGAGGTAGAGACCCAGTACTTC. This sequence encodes CASSLPDRGREVETQYF.

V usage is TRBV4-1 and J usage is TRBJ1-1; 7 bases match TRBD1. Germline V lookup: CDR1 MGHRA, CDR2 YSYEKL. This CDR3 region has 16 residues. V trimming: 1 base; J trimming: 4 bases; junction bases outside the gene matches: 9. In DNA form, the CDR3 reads TGCGCCAGCAGCCAAGGGATGGAACAGGGGACCACTGAAGCTTTCTTT. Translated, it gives CASSQGMEQGTTEAFF.

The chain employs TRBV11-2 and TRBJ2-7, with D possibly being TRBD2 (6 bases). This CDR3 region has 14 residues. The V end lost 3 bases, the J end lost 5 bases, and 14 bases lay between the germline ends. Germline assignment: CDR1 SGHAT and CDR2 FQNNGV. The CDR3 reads CASSFTGSPHEQYF. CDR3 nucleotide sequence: TGTGCCAGCAGCTTTACCGGGAGTCCCCACGAGCAGTACTTC. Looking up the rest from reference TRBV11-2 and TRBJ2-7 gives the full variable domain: EAGVAQSPRYKIIEKRQSVAFWCNPISGHATLYWYQQILGQGPKLLIQFQNNGVVDDSQLPKDRFSAERLKGVDSTLKIQPAKLEDSAVYLCASSFTGSPHEQYFGPGTRLTVT.

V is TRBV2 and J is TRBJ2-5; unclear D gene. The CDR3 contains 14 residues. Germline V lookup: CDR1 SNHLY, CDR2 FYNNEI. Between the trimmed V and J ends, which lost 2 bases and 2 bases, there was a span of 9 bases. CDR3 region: CASSEWQAQETQYF. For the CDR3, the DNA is TGTGCCAGCAGTGAATGGCAGGCACAAGAGACCCAGTACTTC.

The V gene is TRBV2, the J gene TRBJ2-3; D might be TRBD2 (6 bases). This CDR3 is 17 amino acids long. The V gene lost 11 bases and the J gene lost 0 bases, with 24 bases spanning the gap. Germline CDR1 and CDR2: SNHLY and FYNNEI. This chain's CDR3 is CAAKSGTGPTSTDTQYF. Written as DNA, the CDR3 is TGTGCCGCAAAGTCCGGGACTGGACCTACTAGCACAGATACGCAGTATTTT.

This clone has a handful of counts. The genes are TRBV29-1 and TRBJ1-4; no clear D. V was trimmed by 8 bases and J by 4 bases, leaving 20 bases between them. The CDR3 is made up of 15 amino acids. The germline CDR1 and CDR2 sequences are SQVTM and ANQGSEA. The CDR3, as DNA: TGCAGCATCCCCGATCCCGAGAGAGTTAATGAAAAACTGTTTTTT. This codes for CSIPDPERVNEKLFF.